One TCR beta chain is described in this entry. Antigen unknown. This entry is derived from a study of cytotoxic CD8 clonotypes in ibrutinib-treated CLL. Across the whole study: Response samples were obtained once patients had received a median 12 months of treatment, range 6 to 36. Across samples, productive templates numbered 255,043 and productive rearrangements reached roughly 98,000 on average.

Germline V gene lookup returns CDR1 SGHNT and CDR2 YYREEE (reference sequence). The ends lost 4 bases at V and 5 bases at J; junction bases unmatched: 21. This CDR3 spans 20 amino acids. Sequencing sought depths of 1 in 200,000 to 1 in 1 million T cells. The data were produced by immunoSEQ multiplex PCR, yet TCRdb's version contains in-frame clones alone and is incomplete. The data show 250,000 to 350,000 clones, 76% seen once. General study points: Public clonotypes proved infrequent, and on treatment they shrank or remained steady.

The sample consisted of PBMCs, taken at disease progression, from a patient treated with ibrutinib. The sequence was collected from a human donor with chronic lymphocytic leukemia. V usage is TRBV5-4 and J usage is TRBJ2-5, with 12 bases that match TRBD2. CDR3 sequence reads: CASSPGLAGGLPYEIETQYF. The CDR3 bases are TGTGCCAGCAGCCCCGGCCTAGCGGGAGGGCTCCCATACGAGATCGAGACCCAGTACTTC.